Detailed here is one T cell receptor (beta chain). This CDR3 is 15 amino acids long. Germline V CDR1 and CDR2: KGHDR, SFDVKD. V was trimmed by 3 bases and J by 4 bases, leaving 11 bases between them. This sample is part of a study of T cell responses to AZD1222 COVID-19 vaccine. Measured with immunoSEQ multiplex PCR; TCRdb has only the in-frame clones, and not every one. The table lists 120,000 or so clones, around nine tenths of them singletons, with around 7.8% in the top ten. The receptor comes from an adult in good health. The specimen comprised peripheral blood, sampled on day 0 of AZD1222 vaccination. The chain has TRBV24-1 and TRBJ2-2; D call uncertain. The DNA of the CDR3 is TGTGCCACCAGTGATAGTGGGTTTAGCACCGGGGAGCTGTTTTTT. Translating gives CATSDSGFSTGELFF.